A single sample is the source of the 19 T cell receptor beta chains below, sequenced in a study of early T cells in non-severe SARS-CoV-2 infection. TCRdb independently ran MiXCR on the 5' RACE reads; one entry per CDR3 protein. The table lists 55,000 to 75,000 distinct CDR3 sequences, 5.5% to 7% of them singletons. The sequenced sample was whole blood, obtained at baseline. The receptor set was obtained from an adult who was a healthcare worker with PCR-confirmed SARS-CoV-2 infection or an uninfected control (not recorded which).

This clonotype was counted at least ten times. The V and J genes are TRBV7-2 and TRBJ2-1, with TRBD2 matching over 7 bases. The V gene's germline CDR1 is SGHTA and CDR2 FQGNSA. Trimming at V came to 0 bases and at J to 6 bases, leaving 5 bases not matched to a gene. The CDR3 has 15 residues. CDR3 nucleotides: TGTGCCAGCAGCTTAGCGGGAGGGCCTCGCAATGAGCAGTTCTTC. This sequence encodes CASSLAGGPRNEQFF.

This rearrangement joins TRBV6-5 to TRBJ2-2, with 8 bases matching TRBD2. There are 16 residues in the CDR3. Germline CDR1 MNHEY, CDR2 SVGAGI. Losses at the gene ends were 2 bases for V and 4 bases for J; bases not matched to a gene: 6. The CDR3 here is CASSYPVAGTTGELFF. CDR3 DNA sequence: TGTGCCAGCAGTTACCCGGTAGCGGGAACCACCGGGGAGCTGTTTTTT.

This chain connects TRBV7-2 to TRBJ2-3; 9 bases are a match to TRBD2. Germline CDR1 is SGHTA and CDR2 is FQGNSA. This CDR3 is built from 14 residues. V shed 6 bases and J 8 bases; nucleotides not matched to a gene: 9. The CDR3 sequence: CASRQGLARATQYF. For the CDR3, the DNA is TGTGCCAGCAGACAGGGACTAGCAAGGGCTACGCAGTATTTT.

The V gene is TRBV6-2 or TRBV6-3, the J gene TRBJ2-1, with a possible D match to TRBD1 (6 bases). The V and J ends lost 0 bases and 9 bases respectively, with 18 bases between them. Looked up from germline, CDR1 is MNHEY and CDR2 is SVGEGT. The CDR3 runs to 16 residues. The CDR3 spells CASSYSKLQGPVEQFF. The CDR3 DNA sequence: TGTGCCAGCAGTTACTCGAAACTTCAGGGGCCCGTTGAGCAGTTCTTC.

This clonotype appeared a few times. The DNA for the CDR3 is TGTGCCAGCAGTTCTACGGGGGAGTACGAGCAGTACTTC. Protein product: CASSSTGEYEQYF. V usage is TRBV28 and J usage is TRBJ2-7, with D perhaps TRBD2 (6 bases). The length of the CDR3 is 13 residues. From germline, CDR1 is MDHEN and CDR2 SYDVKM. V lost 4 bases and J lost 4, with 11 bases in between.

There are many counts of this clonotype. The rearrangement joins TRBV7-8 to TRBJ2-3; D call uncertain. Between the trimmed V and J ends, which lost 1 base and 1 base, there was a span of 6 bases. There are 14 residues in the CDR3. CDR1 and CDR2 from the germline V gene are SGHVS and FQNEAQ. This CDR3 reads CASSLDLRTDTQYF. CDR3 bases: TGTGCCAGCAGCTTAGACCTTCGCACAGATACGCAGTATTTT. The full variable domain, in which reference TRBV7-8 and TRBJ2-3 provide the parts outside the CDR3, is GAGVSQSPRYKVAKRGQDVALRCDPISGHVSLFWYQQALGQGPEFLTYFQNEAQLDKSGLPSDRFFAERPEGSVSTLKIQRTQQEDSAVYLCASSLDLRTDTQYFGPGTRLTVL.

The chain joins TRBV27 to TRBJ1-1; no clear D. Looked up from germline, CDR1 is MNHEY and CDR2 is SMNVEV (reference sequence). V lost 7 bases and J 7 bases, leaving 10 bases between the germline ends. The CDR3 is made up of 11 amino acids. The chain's CDR3 is CASIHGYEAFF. The CDR3 DNA follows: TGTGCCAGCATCCACGGCTATGAAGCTTTCTTT.

This clonotype was observed many times. V gene TRBV29-1 combines with J gene TRBJ2-2, with D unclear. Germline loops: CDR1 SQVTM, CDR2 ANQGSEA. V lost 0 bases to trimming and J lost 1 base, with 6 bases between them. The CDR3 loop spans 14 amino acids. The chain's CDR3 is CSVEDWENTGELFF. The CDR3, as DNA: TGCAGCGTTGAAGACTGGGAGAACACCGGGGAGCTGTTTTTT.

This clonotype appeared many times. The V gene is TRBV7-9, the J gene TRBJ2-5; D is unclear. The CDR3 runs 14 residues. The ends were cut back, 2 bases at V and 1 base at J, with 8 bases in the middle. Looked up from germline, CDR1 is SEHNR and CDR2 is FQNEAQ (reference sequence). The CDR3 DNA is TGTGCCAGCAGCTTAAGCCAAATCCAAGAGACCCAGTACTTC. It encodes CASSLSQIQETQYF.

This clonotype has at least ten counts. This chain uses TRBV24-1 with TRBJ2-1; TRBD2 matches 11 bases. V gave up 2 bases and J gave up 4 bases; unmatched junction bases: 6. The CDR3 sequence is 17 residues long. The germline V gene encodes CDR1 KGHDR and CDR2 SFDVKD. The CDR3 sequence: CATSDSGTSGKYNEQFF. CDR3 DNA: TGTGCCACCAGTGATTCCGGGACTAGCGGTAAATACAATGAGCAGTTCTTC.

This clonotype was counted ten times or more. The rearrangement links TRBV29-1 to TRBJ2-3; D not certain. This CDR3 contains 12 residues. CDR1 SQVTM and CDR2 ANQGSEA come from the germline V gene. Trimming removed 4 bases from V and 2 bases from J, with 7 bases in between. The CDR3 loop is CSVVQTTDTQYF. The CDR3 DNA follows: TGCAGCGTTGTACAGACCACAGATACGCAGTATTTT.

This clonotype came up many times. The chain employs TRBV29-1 and TRBJ2-1; D is unresolved. Germline V lookup: CDR1 SQVTM, CDR2 ANQGSEA. The CDR3 loop spans 14 amino acids. With 7 bases removed from V and 0 bases from J, the gap between germline ends came to 13 bases. CDR3 nucleotide sequence: TGCAGCGCTTTAGGACGGCTCTCCTACAATGAGCAGTTCTTC. Protein product: CSALGRLSYNEQFF.

This clonotype was counted at least ten times. The chain is built from TRBV4-2 and TRBJ2-7; tentatively, D is TRBD2 (6 bases). There are 16 residues in the CDR3. Trimming pared 1 base from V and 3 bases from J, leaving 16 bases between. The germline CDR1 and CDR2 sequences are LGHNA and YNFKEQ. CDR3 protein: CASSQVPGTQGYEQYF. The CDR3 DNA reads TGTGCCAGCAGCCAAGTTCCCGGGACTCAAGGCTACGAGCAGTACTTC.

This clonotype turned up a few times. The chain employs TRBV24-1 and TRBJ2-1; a possible D gene is TRBD1 (5 bases). V shed 0 bases and J shed 9 bases, with 17 bases lying between them. Germline V gene data show CDR1 as KGHDR and CDR2 as SFDVKD. The CDR3 is 16 amino acids. CDR3 residues: CATSDLQGSTPPEQFF. The CDR3 DNA is TGTGCCACCAGTGATTTGCAGGGTAGCACCCCCCCTGAGCAGTTCTTC.

This clonotype was seen at least ten times. This chain uses TRBV9 with TRBJ2-2; TRBD2 might be the D (5 bases). CDR1 SGDLS and CDR2 YYNGEE come from the germline V gene. CDR3 length: 16 residues. The V and J ends lost 0 bases and 4 bases respectively, with 13 bases between them. The CDR3 region has the DNA TGTGCCAGCAGCGTAGTTGGTGGGAGAAGCACCGGGGAGCTGTTTTTT. Translating gives CASSVVGGRSTGELFF.

The rearrangement joins TRBV12-5 to TRBJ2-1; D is unclear. V gave up 2 bases and J gave up 4 bases, with 12 bases separating them. Germline V gene data show CDR1 as LGHNT and CDR2 as FRNRAP. The length of the CDR3 is 15 residues. CDR3 bases: TGTGCTAGTGGTTTGCCCGGCAGCTCTTACAATGAGCAGTTCTTC. Protein product: CASGLPGSSYNEQFF.

The table lists this clonotype with many counts. The V call is TRBV20-1, the J call TRBJ2-1, with 11 bases lining up with TRBD2. The J segment lost 5 bases and the V segment lost 4 bases, leaving 4 bases of the junction unmatched. The CDR3 runs to 14 residues. CDR1 is DFQATT and CDR2 is SNEGSKA in the germline V gene (reference sequence). The CDR3 bases are TGCAGTGCTACAACTAGCGGGAGAGACAATGAGCAGTTCTTC. This gives the protein CSATTSGRDNEQFF.

This clonotype turned up a few times. The chain links TRBV7-9 to TRBJ1-1; no firm D call. The CDR3 length is 13 residues. Germline V gene sequence: CDR1 SEHNR, CDR2 FQNEAQ (reference sequence). The V gene lost 4 bases and the J gene lost 1 base, with 7 bases spanning the gap. CDR3 residues: CASSSDWNTEAFF. The CDR3, as DNA: TGTGCCAGCAGCTCAGACTGGAACACTGAAGCTTTCTTT. The complete variable domain, with remaining parts taken from reference TRBV7-9 and TRBJ1-1, reads DTGVSQNPRHKITKRGQNVTFRCDPISEHNRLYWYRQTLGQGPEFLTYFQNEAQLEKSRLLSDRFSAERPKGSFSTLEIQRTEQGDSAMYLCASSSDWNTEAFFGQGTRLTVV.

This clonotype was detected ten times or more. This chain links TRBV5-1 with TRBJ2-7; no clear D gene. Per the germline V gene, CDR1 is SGHRS and CDR2 is YFSETQ. This CDR3 contains 12 residues. V lost 3 bases and J 1 base, leaving 5 bases between the germline ends. The CDR3 nucleotides are TGCGCCAGCAGCTCCAATTCCTACGAGCAGTACTTC. As protein: CASSSNSYEQYF. The whole variable domain, remainder taken from reference TRBV5-1 and TRBJ2-7, is KAGVTQTPRYLIKTRGQQVTLSCSPISGHRSVSWYQQTPGQGLQFLFEYFSETQRNKGNFPGRFSGRQFSNSRSEMNVSTLELGDSALYLCASSSNSYEQYFGPGTRLTVT.